One and the same sample provided the 13 T cell receptor beta chains below, sequenced in a study of cytomegalovirus exposure and HLA in healthy donors. Both 60 Vbeta primers and 13 Jbeta primers went into the PCR. Sequencing used immunoSEQ multiplex PCR; TCRdb keeps in-frame clones, though not all of them. The data show 150,000 or so clones, with around 70% seen just once and roughly 7.2% held by the top ten. The specimen sequenced was PBMCs. The receptors come from a male donor in good health and CMV-seronegative.

The rearrangement joins TRBV5-1 to TRBJ1-2, with unresolved D. The V gene lost 3 bases and the J gene lost 2 bases, with 17 bases spanning the gap. CDR1 is SGHRS, CDR2 YFSETQ, per germline. The CDR3 length is 16 residues. CDR3 loop: CASSSETRPTNYGYTF. CDR3 in DNA: TGCGCCAGCAGCTCCGAAACCAGGCCAACGAACTATGGCTACACCTTC.

This clone was found a few times. The V call is TRBV7-9, the J call TRBJ2-3, with 8 bases matching TRBD2. V shed 7 bases and J 2 bases; nucleotides not matched to a gene: 17. The CDR3 length is 18 residues. Germline V gene data show CDR1 as SEHNR and CDR2 as FQNEAQ (reference sequence). The CDR3, as DNA: TGTGCCAGCACCAAGTTTAAGCCGGGACTAGTGCACACAGATACGCAGTATTTT. It yields the protein CASTKFKPGLVHTDTQYF.

This clone turned up a few times. The genes are TRBV6-5 and TRBJ1-2; TRBD1 matches at 9 bases. Germline values: CDR1 MNHEY, CDR2 SVGAGI. With 2 bases clipped from V and 3 bases from J, the junction kept 7 bases outside the gene matches. The CDR3 has 16 residues. In DNA form, the CDR3 reads TGTGCCAGCAGTTACGGGGGGGACAGGGAAGACTATGGCTACACCTTC. As protein: CASSYGGDREDYGYTF.

This chain's CDR3 is CASKEWRGGREDTQYF. The DNA of the CDR3 is TGTGCCAGCAAGGAATGGAGGGGGGGCCGCGAAGATACGCAGTATTTT. The V gene is TRBV11-2, the J gene TRBJ2-3, with D possibly matching TRBD2 (7 bases). Germline V CDR1 and CDR2: SGHAT, FQNNGV. This CDR3 is built from 16 residues. V dropped 7 bases and J dropped 5 bases, with 22 bases sitting between them.

This clone was detected a few times. This sequence joins TRBV7-9 and TRBJ1-6; 9 bases map to TRBD1. Looked up from germline, CDR1 is SEHNR and CDR2 is FQNEAQ (reference sequence). The CDR3 runs to 16 residues. The J segment lost 4 bases and the V segment lost 5 bases, leaving 6 bases of the junction unmatched. CDR3 sequence reads: CASSLGQGFYNSPLHF. DNA for the CDR3: TGTGCCAGCAGCCTAGGACAGGGGTTTTATAATTCACCCCTCCACTTT.

The chain's CDR3 is CASSDADRVAQPQHF. DNA of the CDR3: TGTGCCAGCAGCGACGCCGACAGGGTCGCTCAGCCCCAGCATTTT. This sequence joins TRBV28 and TRBJ1-5, with 7 nucleotides matching TRBD1. This CDR3 region has 15 residues. The germline CDR1 and CDR2 sequences are MDHEN and SYDVKM. The V segment lost 6 bases and the J segment 6 bases; nucleotides outside the gene matches: 11.

Concerning this clone: A junction boundary mismatches the germline segment, possibly from a read error. The chain couples TRBV7-9 to TRBJ2-1, with D uncertain. The CDR3 consists of 12 residues. CDR1 and CDR2 from the germline V gene are SEHNR and FQNEAQ (reference sequence). DNA of the CDR3: TGTGCCGGCAGCCCTAAGTCAGGTGAGCAGTTCTTC. This sequence encodes CAGSPKSGEQFF.

The V call is TRBV5-1, the J call TRBJ2-3, with D maybe TRBD1 (5 bases). V lost 1 base to trimming and J lost 2 bases, with 11 bases between them. CDR3 length: 15 residues. Looked up from germline, CDR1 is SGHRS and CDR2 is YFSETQ. CDR3 amino acids: CASSLQGPDTDTQYF. The CDR3 nucleotides read TGCGCCAGCAGCTTGCAGGGTCCAGACACAGATACGCAGTATTTT. The entire variable domain, with the rest obtained from reference TRBV5-1 and TRBJ2-3, is as follows: KAGVTQTPRYLIKTRGQQVTLSCSPISGHRSVSWYQQTPGQGLQFLFEYFSETQRNKGNFPGRFSGRQFSNSRSEMNVSTLELGDSALYLCASSLQGPDTDTQYFGPGTRLTVL.

V and J are TRBV28 and TRBJ2-3; TRBD2 is a possible D gene (6 bases). Trimming pared 7 bases from V and 2 bases from J, leaving 10 bases between. CDR3 size: 13 residues. Looked up from germline, CDR1 is MDHEN and CDR2 is SYDVKM. The CDR3 here is CASTTGDTDTQYF. The CDR3 coding sequence is TGTGCCAGCACGACGGGGGACACAGATACGCAGTATTTT.

The genes are TRBV18 and TRBJ1-2; possibly TRBD1 for D (5 bases). This CDR3 is built from 14 residues. V lost 2 bases and J lost 4, with 11 bases in between. Per germline, CDR1 KGHSH and CDR2 LQKENI. This CDR3 is CASSPTGDLYGYTF. The CDR3, as DNA: TGTGCCAGCTCACCAACAGGAGACCTCTATGGCTACACCTTC.

About this clone itself: A read error is likely here: a far larger clone is one base away. The genes are TRBV5-4 and TRBJ1-2; possible D gene TRBD1, 5 bases. CDR3 length: 16 residues. Deletions cut 0 bases from V and 8 bases from J, with 20 bases between. Germline CDR1 SGHNT, CDR2 YYREEE (reference sequence). DNA of the CDR3: TGTGCCAGCAGCTTGGCCGCTGGGGCGAGTGGCAGGGGCTACACCTTC. Amino acid sequence: CASSLAAGASGRGYTF. The full variable domain, in which reference TRBV5-4 and TRBJ1-2 provide the parts outside the CDR3, is ETGVTQSPTHLIKTRGQQVTLRCSSQSGHNTVSWYQQALGQGPQFIFQYYREEENGRGNFPPRFSGLQFPNYSSELNVNALELDDSALYLCASSLAAGASGRGYTFGSGTRLTVV.

The chain uses TRBV4-1 and TRBJ2-7; TRBD2 aligns across 11 bases. V shed 7 bases and J 2 bases; nucleotides not matched to a gene: 4. CDR3 size: 14 residues. Germline V gives CDR1 MGHRA, CDR2 YSYEKL. The CDR3 region has the DNA TGCGCCAGCAAAGTAGCGGGAGGGCCCTACGAGCAGTACTTC. Its protein is CASKVAGGPYEQYF.

This clone was observed a few times. The chain uses TRBV2 and TRBJ2-3, with D tentatively TRBD1 (6 bases). Trimming cost V 4 bases and J 2 bases, with 10 bases left between them. CDR3 length: 14 amino acids. Germline V gene data show CDR1 as SNHLY and CDR2 as FYNNEI. CDR3 coding DNA: TGTGCCAGCAGTGGGGACAAGCACACAGATACGCAGTATTTT. It encodes CASSGDKHTDTQYF. The full variable domain, rest sourced from reference TRBV2 and TRBJ2-3, is EPEVTQTPSHQVTQMGQEVILRCVPISNHLYFYWYRQILGQKVEFLVSFYNNEISEKSEIFDDQFSVERPDGSNFTLKIRSTKLEDSAMYFCASSGDKHTDTQYFGPGTRLTVL.